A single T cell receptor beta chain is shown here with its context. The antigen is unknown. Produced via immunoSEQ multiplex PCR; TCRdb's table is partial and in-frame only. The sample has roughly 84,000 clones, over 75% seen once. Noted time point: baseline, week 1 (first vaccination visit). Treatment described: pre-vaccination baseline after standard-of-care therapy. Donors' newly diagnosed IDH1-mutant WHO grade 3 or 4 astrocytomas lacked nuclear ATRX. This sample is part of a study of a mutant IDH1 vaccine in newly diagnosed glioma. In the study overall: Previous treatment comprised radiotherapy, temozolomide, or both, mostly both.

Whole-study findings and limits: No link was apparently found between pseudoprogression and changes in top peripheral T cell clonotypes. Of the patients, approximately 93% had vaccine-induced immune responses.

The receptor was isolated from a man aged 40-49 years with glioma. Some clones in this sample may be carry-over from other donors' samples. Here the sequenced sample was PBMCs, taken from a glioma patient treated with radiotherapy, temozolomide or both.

CDR3 loop: CASSDGRRLNTEAFF. CDR3 DNA sequence: TGTGCCAGCAGTGACGGAAGACGGTTGAACACTGAAGCTTTCTTT. J is TRBJ1-1 and V is TRBV2; the D is unclear. The CDR3 runs 15 residues. V was pared by 3 bases and J by 0 bases, with 11 bases between. CDR1 and CDR2 (germline): SNHLY, FYNNEI.